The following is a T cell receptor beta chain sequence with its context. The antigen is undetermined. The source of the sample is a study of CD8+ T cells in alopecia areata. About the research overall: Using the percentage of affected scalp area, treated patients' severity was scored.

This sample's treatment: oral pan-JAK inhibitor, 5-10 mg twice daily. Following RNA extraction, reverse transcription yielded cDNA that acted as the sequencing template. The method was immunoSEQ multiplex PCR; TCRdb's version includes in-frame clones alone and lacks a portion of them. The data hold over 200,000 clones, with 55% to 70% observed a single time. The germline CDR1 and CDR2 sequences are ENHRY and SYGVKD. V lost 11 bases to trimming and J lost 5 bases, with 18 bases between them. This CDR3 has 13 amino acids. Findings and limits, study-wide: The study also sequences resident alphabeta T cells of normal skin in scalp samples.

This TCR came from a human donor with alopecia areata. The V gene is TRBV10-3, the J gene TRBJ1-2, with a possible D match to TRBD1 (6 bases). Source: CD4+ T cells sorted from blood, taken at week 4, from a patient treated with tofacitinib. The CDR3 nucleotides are TGTGCCTCGAACCTCGGACAGATTTATGGCTACACCTTC. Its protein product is CASNLGQIYGYTF.